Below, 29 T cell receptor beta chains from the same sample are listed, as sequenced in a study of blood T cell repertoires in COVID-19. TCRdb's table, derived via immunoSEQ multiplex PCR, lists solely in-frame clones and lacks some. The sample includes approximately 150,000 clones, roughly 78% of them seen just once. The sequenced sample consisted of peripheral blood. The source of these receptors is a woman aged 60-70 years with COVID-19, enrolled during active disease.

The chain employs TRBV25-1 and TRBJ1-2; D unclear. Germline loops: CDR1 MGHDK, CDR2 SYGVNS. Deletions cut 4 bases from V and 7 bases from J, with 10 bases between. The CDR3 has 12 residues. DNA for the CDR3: TGTGCCAGCAGTGGAGGGCGGACTGGCTACACCTTC. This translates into CASSGGRTGYTF.

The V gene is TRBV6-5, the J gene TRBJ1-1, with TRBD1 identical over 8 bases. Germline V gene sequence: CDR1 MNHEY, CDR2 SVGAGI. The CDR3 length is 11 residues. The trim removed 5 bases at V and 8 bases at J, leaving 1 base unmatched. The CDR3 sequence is CASSRQGEAFF. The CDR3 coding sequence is TGTGCCAGCAGTAGACAGGGGGAAGCTTTCTTT.

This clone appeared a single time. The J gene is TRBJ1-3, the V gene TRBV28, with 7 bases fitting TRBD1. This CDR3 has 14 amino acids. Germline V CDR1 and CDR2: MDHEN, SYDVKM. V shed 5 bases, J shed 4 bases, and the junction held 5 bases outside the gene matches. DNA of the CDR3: TGTGCCAGCAGTGCAGGGGGTGTGGGAAACACCATATATTTT. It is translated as CASSAGGVGNTIYF.

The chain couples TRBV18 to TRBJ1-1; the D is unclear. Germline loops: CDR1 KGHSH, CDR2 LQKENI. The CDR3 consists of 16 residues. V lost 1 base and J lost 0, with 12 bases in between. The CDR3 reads CASSPRSGNMNTEAFF. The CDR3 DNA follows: TGTGCCAGCTCACCACGTTCCGGGAACATGAACACTGAAGCTTTCTTT.

CDR3 DNA: TGTGCCAGCAGCTCCTCCGGGACGCGGGAGGAAAAACTGTTTTTT. Its translation: CASSSSGTREEKLFF. The rearrangement uses TRBV5-5 and TRBJ1-4, with D perhaps TRBD1 (5 bases). CDR3 size: 15 residues. Per germline, CDR1 SGHKS and CDR2 YYEKEE (reference sequence). Between the trimmed V and J ends, which lost 3 bases and 8 bases, there was a span of 17 bases. The whole variable domain, remainder taken from reference TRBV5-5 and TRBJ1-4, is DAGVTQSPTHLIKTRGQQVTLRCSPISGHKSVSWYQQVLGQGPQFIFQYYEKEERGRGNFPDRFSARQFPNYSSELNVNALLLGDSALYLCASSSSGTREEKLFFGSGTQLSVL.

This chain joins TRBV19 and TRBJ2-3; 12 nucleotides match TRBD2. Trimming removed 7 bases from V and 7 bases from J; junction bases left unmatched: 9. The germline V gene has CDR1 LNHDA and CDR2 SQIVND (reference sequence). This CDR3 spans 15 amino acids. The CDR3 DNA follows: TGTGCCAGTAAAGGGCTAGCGGGAGGGCCGAATACGCAGTATTTT. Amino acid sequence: CASKGLAGGPNTQYF.

The DNA of the CDR3 is TGTGCCAGTAGTCCGGGACTAGCGGGGGGCCTAGAGACCCAGTACTTC. Its protein product is CASSPGLAGGLETQYF. The gene calls are TRBV19 and TRBJ2-5, with 15 bases aligning to TRBD2. Per germline, CDR1 LNHDA and CDR2 SQIVND (reference sequence). CDR3 length: 16 residues. V shed 5 bases, J shed 4 bases, and the junction held 5 bases outside the gene matches.

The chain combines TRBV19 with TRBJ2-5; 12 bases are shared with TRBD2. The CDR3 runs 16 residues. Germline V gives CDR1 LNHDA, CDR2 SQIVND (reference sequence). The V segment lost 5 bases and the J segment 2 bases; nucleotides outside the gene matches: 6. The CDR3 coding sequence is TGTGCCAGTAGTGTGAGGACTAGCGGGGCACAAGAGACCCAGTACTTC. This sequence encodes CASSVRTSGAQETQYF.

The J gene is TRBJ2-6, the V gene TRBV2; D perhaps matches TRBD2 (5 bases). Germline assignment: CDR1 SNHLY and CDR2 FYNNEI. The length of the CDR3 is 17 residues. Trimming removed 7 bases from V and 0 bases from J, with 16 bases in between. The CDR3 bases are TGTGCCAGCACTAGGGAGACATCCTCCTCTGGGGCCAACGTCCTGACTTTC. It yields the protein CASTRETSSSGANVLTF.

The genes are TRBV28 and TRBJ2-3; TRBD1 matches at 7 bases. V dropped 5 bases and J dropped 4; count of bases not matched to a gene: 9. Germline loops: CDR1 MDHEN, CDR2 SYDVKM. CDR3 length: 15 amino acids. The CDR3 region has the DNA TGTGCCAGCAGTGAACGTAACAGGGGCCCAGATACGCAGTATTTT. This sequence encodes CASSERNRGPDTQYF.

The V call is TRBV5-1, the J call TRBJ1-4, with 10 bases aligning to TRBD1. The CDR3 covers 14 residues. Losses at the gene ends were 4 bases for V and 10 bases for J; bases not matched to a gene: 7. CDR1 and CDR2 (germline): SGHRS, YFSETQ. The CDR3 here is CASSAGTGDGKLFF. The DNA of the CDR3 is TGCGCCAGCAGCGCCGGGACAGGGGACGGAAAACTGTTTTTT.

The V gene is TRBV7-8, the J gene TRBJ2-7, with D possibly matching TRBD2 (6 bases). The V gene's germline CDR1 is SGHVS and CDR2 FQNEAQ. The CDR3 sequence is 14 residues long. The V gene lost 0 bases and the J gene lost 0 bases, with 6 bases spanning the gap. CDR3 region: CASSLAEGSYEQYV. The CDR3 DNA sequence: TGTGCCAGCAGCTTAGCGGAGGGCTCCTACGAGCAGTACGTC.

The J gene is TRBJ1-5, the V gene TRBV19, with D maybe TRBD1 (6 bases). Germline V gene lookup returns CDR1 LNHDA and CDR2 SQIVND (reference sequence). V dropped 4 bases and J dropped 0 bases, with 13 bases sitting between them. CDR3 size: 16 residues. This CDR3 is CASSTGQLYSNQPQHF. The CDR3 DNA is TGTGCCAGTAGTACAGGACAGCTCTATAGCAATCAGCCCCAGCATTTT.

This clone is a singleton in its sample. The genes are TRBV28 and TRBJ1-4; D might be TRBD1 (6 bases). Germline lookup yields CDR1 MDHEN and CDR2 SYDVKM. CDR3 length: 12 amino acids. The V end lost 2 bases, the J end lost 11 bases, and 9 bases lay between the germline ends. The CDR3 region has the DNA TGTGCCAGCAGTTTAACAGGGTACAAACTGTTTTTT. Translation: CASSLTGYKLFF.

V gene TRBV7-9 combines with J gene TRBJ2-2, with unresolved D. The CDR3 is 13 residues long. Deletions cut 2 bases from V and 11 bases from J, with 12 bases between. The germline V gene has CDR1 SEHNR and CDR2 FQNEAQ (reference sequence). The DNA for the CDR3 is TGTGCCAGCAGCTTACGAGCCGAACCCGAGCTGTTTTTT. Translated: CASSLRAEPELFF.

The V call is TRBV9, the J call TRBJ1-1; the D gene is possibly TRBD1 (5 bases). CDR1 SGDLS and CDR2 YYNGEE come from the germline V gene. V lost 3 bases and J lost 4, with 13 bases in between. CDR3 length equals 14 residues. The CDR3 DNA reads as TGTGCCAGCAGCGCAGGGCTGAGGAGCACTGAAGCTTTCTTT. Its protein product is CASSAGLRSTEAFF.

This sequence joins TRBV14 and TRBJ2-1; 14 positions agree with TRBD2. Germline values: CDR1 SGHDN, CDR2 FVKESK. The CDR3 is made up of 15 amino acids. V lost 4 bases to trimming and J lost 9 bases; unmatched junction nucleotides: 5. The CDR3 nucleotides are TGTGCCAGCAGCCGACTAGCGGGGGGGCGAGGTGAGCAGTTCTTC. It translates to CASSRLAGGRGEQFF.

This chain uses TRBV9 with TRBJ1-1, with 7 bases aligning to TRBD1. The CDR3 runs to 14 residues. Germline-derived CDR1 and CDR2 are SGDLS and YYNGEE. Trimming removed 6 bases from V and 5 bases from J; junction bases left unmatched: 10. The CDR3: CASTAGQGDTEAFF. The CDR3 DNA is TGTGCCAGCACCGCGGGCCAGGGGGATACTGAAGCTTTCTTT.

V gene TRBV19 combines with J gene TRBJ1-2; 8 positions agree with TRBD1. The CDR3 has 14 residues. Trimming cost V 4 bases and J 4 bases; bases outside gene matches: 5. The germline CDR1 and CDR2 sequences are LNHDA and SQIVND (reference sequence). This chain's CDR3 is CASSTSTGGYGYTF. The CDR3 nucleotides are TGTGCCAGTAGTACTTCCACAGGGGGCTATGGCTACACCTTC.

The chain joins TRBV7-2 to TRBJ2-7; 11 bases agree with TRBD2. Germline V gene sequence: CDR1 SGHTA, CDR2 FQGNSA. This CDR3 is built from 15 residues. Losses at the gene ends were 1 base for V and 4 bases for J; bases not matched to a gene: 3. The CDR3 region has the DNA TGTGCCAGCAGCTTAGGACTAGCGGGGTTTTACGAGCAGTACTTC. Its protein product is CASSLGLAGFYEQYF.

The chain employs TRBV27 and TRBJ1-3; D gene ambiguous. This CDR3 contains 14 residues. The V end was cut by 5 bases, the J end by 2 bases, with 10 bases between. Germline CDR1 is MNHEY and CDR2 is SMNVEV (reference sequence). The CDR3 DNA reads TGTGCCAGCAGTGCCGGAGGACCTGGAAACACCATATATTTT. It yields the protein CASSAGGPGNTIYF.

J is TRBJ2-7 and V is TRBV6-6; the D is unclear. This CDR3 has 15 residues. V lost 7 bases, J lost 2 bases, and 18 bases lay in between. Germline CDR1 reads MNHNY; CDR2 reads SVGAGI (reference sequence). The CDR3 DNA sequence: TGTGCCAGCACCTTAGCTTCCCCCCCGGCCTACGAGCAGTACTTC. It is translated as CASTLASPPAYEQYF.

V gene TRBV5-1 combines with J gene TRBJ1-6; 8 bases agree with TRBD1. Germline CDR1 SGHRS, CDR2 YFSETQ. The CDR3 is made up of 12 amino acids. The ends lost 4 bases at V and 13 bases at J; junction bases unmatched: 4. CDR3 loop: CASSLTGGPLHF. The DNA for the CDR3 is TGCGCCAGCAGCCTCACAGGGGGGCCCCTCCACTTT.

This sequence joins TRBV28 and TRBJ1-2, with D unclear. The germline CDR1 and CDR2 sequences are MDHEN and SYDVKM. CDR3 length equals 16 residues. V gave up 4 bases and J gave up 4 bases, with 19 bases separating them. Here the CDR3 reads CASSSLMRPRGYGYTF. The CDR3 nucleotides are TGTGCCAGCAGTTCTCTAATGCGCCCCCGGGGCTATGGCTACACCTTC.

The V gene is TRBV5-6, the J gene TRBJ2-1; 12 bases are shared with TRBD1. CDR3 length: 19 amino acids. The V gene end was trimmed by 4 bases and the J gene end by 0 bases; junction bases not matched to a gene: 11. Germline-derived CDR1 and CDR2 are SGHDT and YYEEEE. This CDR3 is CASSPYGTGGPSSYNEQFF. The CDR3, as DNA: TGTGCCAGCAGCCCGTACGGGACAGGGGGCCCAAGCTCCTACAATGAGCAGTTCTTC.

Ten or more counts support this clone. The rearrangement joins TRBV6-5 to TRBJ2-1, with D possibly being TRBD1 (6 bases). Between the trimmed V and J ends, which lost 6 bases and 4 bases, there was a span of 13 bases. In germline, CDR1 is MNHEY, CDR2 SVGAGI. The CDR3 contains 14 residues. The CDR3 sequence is CASSRGQPYNEQFF. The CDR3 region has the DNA TGTGCCAGCAGCCGCGGACAGCCGTACAATGAGCAGTTCTTC.

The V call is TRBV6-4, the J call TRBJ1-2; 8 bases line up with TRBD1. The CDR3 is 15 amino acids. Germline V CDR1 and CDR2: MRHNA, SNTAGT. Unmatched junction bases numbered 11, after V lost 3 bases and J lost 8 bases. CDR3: CASSDGSRGLRGYTF. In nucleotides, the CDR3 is TGTGCCAGCAGTGATGGGTCCAGGGGGCTTAGAGGCTACACCTTC.

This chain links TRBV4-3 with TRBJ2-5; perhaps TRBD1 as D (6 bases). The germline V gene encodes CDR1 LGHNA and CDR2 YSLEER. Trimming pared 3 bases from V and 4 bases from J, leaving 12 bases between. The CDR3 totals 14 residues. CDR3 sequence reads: CASSHTTGAETQYF. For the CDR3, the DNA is TGCGCCAGCAGCCACACGACAGGTGCAGAGACCCAGTACTTC.

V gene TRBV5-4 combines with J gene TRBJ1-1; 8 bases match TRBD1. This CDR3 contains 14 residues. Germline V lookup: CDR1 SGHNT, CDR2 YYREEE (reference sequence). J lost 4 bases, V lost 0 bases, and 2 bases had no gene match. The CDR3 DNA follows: TGTGCCAGCAGCTTGGACGGACAGGGCACTGAAGCTTTCTTT. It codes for CASSLDGQGTEAFF.